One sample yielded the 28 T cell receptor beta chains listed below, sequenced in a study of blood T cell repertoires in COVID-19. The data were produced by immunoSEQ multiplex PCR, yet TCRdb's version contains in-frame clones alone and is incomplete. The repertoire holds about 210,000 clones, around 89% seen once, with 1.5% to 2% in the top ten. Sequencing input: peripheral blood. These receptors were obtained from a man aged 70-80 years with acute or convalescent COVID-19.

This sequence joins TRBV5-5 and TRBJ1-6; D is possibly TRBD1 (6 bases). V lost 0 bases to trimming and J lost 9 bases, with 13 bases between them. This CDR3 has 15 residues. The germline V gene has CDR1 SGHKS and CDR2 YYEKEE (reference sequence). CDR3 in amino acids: CASSLVDRIRSPLHF. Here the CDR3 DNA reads TGTGCCAGCAGCTTGGTCGACAGGATTCGTTCACCCCTCCACTTT.

The chain's CDR3 is CASSSGGREAETQYF. The CDR3 DNA sequence: TGCGCCAGCAGCTCTGGCGGGAGGGAGGCAGAGACCCAGTACTTC. V gene TRBV5-1 combines with J gene TRBJ2-5; TRBD2 aligns across 9 bases. Germline-derived CDR1 and CDR2 are SGHRS and YFSETQ. Trimming at V came to 3 bases and at J to 4 bases, leaving 7 bases not matched to a gene. This CDR3 comprises 15 residues. Full variable domain (rest looked up from reference TRBV5-1 and TRBJ2-5): KAGVTQTPRYLIKTRGQQVTLSCSPISGHRSVSWYQQTPGQGLQFLFEYFSETQRNKGNFPGRFSGRQFSNSRSEMNVSTLELGDSALYLCASSSGGREAETQYFGPGTRLLVL.

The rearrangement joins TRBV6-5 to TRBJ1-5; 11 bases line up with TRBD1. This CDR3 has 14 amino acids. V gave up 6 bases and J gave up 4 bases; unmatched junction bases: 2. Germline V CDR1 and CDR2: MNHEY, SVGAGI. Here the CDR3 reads CASRGQGDNQPQHF. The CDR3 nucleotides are TGTGCCAGCAGGGGACAGGGGGATAATCAGCCCCAGCATTTT.

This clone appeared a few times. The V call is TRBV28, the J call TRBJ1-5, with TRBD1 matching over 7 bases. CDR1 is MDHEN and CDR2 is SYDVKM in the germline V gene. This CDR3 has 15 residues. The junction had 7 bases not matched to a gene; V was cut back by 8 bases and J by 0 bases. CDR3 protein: CASGPTGYSNQPQHF. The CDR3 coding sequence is TGTGCCAGCGGCCCGACAGGGTATAGCAATCAGCCCCAGCATTTT.

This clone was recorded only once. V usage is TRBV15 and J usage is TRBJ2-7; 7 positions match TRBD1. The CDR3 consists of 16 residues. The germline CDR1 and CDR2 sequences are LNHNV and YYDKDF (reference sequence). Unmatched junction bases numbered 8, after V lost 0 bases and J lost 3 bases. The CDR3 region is CATSRDRWDRGYEQYF. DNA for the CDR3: TGTGCCACCAGCAGAGATAGGTGGGACAGAGGCTACGAGCAGTACTTC.

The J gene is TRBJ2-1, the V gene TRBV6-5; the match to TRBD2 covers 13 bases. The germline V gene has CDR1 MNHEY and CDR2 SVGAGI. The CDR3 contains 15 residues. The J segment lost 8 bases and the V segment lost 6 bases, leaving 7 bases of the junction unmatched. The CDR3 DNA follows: TGTGCCAGCAGGCCGGGACTAGCGGGATTGGATGAGCAGTTCTTC. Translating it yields CASRPGLAGLDEQFF.

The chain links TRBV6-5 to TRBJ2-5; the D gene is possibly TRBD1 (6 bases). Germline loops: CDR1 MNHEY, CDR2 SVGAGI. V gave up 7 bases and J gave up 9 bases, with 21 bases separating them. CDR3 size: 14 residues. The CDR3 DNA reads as TGTGCCAGCAAAACACAGGGCGGCTCGGAGGCCCAGTACTTC. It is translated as CASKTQGGSEAQYF.

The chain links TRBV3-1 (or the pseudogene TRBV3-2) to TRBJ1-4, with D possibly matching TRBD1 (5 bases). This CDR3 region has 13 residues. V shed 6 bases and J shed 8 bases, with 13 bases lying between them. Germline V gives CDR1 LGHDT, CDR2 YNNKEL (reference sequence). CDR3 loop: CASRDTAAEKLFF. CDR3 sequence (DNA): TGTGCCAGCAGGGACACCGCCGCAGAAAAACTGTTTTTT.

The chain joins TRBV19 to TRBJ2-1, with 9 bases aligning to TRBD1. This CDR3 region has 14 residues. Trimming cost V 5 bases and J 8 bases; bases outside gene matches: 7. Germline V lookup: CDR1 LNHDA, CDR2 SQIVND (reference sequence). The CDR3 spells CASSFSGQGDEQFF. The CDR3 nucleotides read TGTGCCAGTAGTTTCTCGGGACAGGGCGATGAGCAGTTCTTC.

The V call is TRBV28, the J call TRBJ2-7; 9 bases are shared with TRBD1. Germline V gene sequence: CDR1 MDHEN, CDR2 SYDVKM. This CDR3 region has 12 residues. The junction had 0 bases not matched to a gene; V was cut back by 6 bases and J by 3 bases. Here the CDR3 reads CASRTGGYEQYF. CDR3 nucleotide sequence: TGTGCCAGCAGGACAGGGGGCTACGAGCAGTACTTC.

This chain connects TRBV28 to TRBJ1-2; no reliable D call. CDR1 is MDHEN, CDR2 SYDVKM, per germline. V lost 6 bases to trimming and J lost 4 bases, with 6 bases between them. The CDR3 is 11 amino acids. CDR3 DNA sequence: TGTGCCAGCAGGCCTACCTATGGCTACACCTTC. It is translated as CASRPTYGYTF.

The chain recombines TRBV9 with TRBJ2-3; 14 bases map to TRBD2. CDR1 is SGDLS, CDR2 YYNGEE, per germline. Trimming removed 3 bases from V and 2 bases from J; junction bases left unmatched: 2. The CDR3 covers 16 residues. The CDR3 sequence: CASSGTSGRYTDTQYF. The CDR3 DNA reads TGTGCCAGCAGCGGGACTAGCGGGAGGTACACAGATACGCAGTATTTT.

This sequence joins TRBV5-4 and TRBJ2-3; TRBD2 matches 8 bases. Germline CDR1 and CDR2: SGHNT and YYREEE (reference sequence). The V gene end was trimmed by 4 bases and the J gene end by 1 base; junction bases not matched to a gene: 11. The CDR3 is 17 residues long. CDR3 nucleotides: TGTGCCAGCAGCGTTACCCGAGCGGGAGCGGGCACAGATACGCAGTATTTT. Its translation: CASSVTRAGAGTDTQYF.

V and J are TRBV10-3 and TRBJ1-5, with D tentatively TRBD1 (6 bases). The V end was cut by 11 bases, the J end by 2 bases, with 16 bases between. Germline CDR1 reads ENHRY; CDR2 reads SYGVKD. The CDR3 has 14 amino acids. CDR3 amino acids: CASRGAAGNQPQHF. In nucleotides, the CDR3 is TGTGCCTCCCGGGGGGCCGCCGGCAATCAGCCCCAGCATTTT.

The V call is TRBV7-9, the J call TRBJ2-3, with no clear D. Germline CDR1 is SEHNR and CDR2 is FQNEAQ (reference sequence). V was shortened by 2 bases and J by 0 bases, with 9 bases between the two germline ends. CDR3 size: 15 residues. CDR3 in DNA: TGTGCCAGCAGCTTATGGCAGACTAGCACAGATACGCAGTATTTT. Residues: CASSLWQTSTDTQYF.

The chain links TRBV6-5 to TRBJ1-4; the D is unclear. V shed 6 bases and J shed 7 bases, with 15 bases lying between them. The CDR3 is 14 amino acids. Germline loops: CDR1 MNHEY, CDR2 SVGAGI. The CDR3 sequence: CASSQWGDREKLFF. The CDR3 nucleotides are TGTGCCAGCAGCCAGTGGGGAGATCGTGAAAAACTGTTTTTT.

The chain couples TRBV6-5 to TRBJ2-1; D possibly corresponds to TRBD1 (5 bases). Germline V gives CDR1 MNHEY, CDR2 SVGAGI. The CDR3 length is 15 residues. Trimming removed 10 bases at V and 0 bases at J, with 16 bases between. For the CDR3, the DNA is TGTGCCATCTACCCCAGGGTCATCTCCTACAATGAGCAGTTCTTC. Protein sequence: CAIYPRVISYNEQFF.

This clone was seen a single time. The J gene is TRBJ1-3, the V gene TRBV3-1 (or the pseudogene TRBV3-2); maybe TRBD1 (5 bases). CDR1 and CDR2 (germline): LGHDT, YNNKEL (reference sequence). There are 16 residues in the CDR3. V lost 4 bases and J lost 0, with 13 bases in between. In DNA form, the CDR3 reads TGTGCCAGCAGCCCCGCGGGACTGCTCTCTGGAAACACCATATATTTT. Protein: CASSPAGLLSGNTIYF.

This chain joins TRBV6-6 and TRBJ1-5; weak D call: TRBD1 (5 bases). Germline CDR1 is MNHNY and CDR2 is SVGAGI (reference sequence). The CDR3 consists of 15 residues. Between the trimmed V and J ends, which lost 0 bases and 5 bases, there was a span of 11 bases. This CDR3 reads CASSYSKTDHQPQHF. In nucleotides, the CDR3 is TGTGCCAGCAGTTACTCGAAGACAGACCATCAGCCCCAGCATTTT.

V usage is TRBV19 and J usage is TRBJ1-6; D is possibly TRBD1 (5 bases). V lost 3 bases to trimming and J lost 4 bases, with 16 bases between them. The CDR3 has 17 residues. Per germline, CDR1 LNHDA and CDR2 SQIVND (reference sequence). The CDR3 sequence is CASSMVVSRGYNSPLHF. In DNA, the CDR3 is TGTGCCAGTAGTATGGTGGTGTCACGGGGGTATAATTCACCCCTCCACTTT.

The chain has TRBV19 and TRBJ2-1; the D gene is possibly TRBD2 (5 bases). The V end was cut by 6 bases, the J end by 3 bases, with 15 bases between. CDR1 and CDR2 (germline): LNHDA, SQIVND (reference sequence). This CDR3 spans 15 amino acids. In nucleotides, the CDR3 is TGTGCCAGTAGGGCGGGCCTAAGGAGCTACAATGAGCAGTTCTTC. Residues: CASRAGLRSYNEQFF.

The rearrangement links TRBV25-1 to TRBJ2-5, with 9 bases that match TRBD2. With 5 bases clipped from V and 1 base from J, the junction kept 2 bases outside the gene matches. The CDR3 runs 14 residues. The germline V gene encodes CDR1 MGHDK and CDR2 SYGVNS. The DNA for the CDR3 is TGTGCCAGCAGTCTAGCGGGGCCCCAAGAGACCCAGTACTTC. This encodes CASSLAGPQETQYF.

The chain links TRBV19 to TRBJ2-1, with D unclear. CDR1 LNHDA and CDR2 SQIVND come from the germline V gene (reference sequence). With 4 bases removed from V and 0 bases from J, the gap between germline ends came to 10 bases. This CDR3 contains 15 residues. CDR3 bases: TGTGCCAGTAGTAGAGCCCCGAGCTCCTACAATGAGCAGTTCTTC. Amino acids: CASSRAPSSYNEQFF.

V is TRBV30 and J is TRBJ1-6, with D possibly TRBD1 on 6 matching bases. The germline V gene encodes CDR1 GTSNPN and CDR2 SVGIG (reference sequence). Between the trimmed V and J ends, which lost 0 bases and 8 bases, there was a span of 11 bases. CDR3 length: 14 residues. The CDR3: CAWSVGTTYSPLHF. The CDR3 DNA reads TGTGCCTGGAGTGTAGGGACAACTTATTCACCCCTCCACTTT.

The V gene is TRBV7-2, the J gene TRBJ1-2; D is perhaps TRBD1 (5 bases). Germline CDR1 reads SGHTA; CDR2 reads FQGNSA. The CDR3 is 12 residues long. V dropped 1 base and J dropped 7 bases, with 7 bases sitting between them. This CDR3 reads CASSLEGFGYTF. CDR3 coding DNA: TGTGCCAGCAGCTTAGAGGGGTTTGGCTACACCTTC.

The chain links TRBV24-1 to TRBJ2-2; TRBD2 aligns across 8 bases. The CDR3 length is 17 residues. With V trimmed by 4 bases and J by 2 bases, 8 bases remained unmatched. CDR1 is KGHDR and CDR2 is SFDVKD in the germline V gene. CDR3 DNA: TGTGCCACCAGTGACGCGGCGGGGGGACCCAACACCGGGGAGCTGTTTTTT. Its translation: CATSDAAGGPNTGELFF.

CDR3 nucleotide sequence: TGTGCCAGCAGCGTAGGTACAATTAATGAGCAGTTCTTC. It translates to CASSVGTINEQFF. The V and J genes are TRBV9 and TRBJ2-1; D is undetermined. Germline V lookup: CDR1 SGDLS, CDR2 YYNGEE. This CDR3 region has 13 residues. The V and J ends lost 0 bases and 7 bases respectively, with 8 bases between them.

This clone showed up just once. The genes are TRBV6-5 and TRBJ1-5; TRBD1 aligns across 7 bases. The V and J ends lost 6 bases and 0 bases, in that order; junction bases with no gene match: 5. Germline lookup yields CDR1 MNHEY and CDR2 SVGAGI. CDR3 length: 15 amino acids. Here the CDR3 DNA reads TGTGCCAGCAGGACACACAGGGGTAGCAATCAGCCCCAGCATTTT. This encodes CASRTHRGSNQPQHF.